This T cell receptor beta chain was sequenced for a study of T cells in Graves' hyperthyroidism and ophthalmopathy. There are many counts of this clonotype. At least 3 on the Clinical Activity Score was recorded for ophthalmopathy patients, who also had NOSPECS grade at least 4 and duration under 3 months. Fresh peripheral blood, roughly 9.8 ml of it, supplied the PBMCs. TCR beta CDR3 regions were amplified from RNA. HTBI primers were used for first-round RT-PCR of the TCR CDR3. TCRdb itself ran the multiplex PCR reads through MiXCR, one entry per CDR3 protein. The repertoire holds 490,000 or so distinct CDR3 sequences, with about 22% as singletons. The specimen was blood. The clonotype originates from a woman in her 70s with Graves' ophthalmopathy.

In DNA form, the CDR3 reads TGTGCCAGCAGCCTCCCGGGGGCGGCCATGAACACTGAAGCTTTCTTT. It yields the protein CASSLPGAAMNTEAFF. The gene calls are TRBV7-8 and TRBJ1-1, with D perhaps TRBD1 (6 bases). Per germline, CDR1 SGHVS and CDR2 FQNEAQ. Trimming stripped 5 bases from V and 0 bases from J, with 16 bases between. The CDR3 loop spans 16 amino acids. The full variable domain, completed using reference TRBV7-8 and TRBJ1-1, is GAGVSQSPRYKVAKRGQDVALRCDPISGHVSLFWYQQALGQGPEFLTYFQNEAQLDKSGLPSDRFFAERPEGSVSTLKIQRTQQEDSAVYLCASSLPGAAMNTEAFFGQGTRLTVV.